Listed below are T cell receptor beta chains from one sample, sequenced in a study of PD-L1 blockade in urothelial cancer. Measured with immunoSEQ multiplex PCR; TCRdb has only the in-frame clones, and not every one. The table shows under 130,000 clones, with 70% to 90% occurring only once. Sequenced material: PBMCs, taken around atezolizumab (anti-PD-L1) treatment. The receptors come from a man over 45 with urothelial cancer. Both conserved end residues are part of each CDR3. D genes are given only for firm matches. Clone size appears in some rows only: once, few, many, or a class for an expanded clone.

size: few
J: TRBJ1-2
D: TRBD1
V: TRBV19
DNA: TGTGCCAGTAGGGGGGACAGGCCGCCGCGGGATGGCTACACCTTC
CDR3: CASRGDRPPRDGYTF

size: NA
J: TRBJ2-1
D: NA
V: TRBV11-3
DNA: TGTGCCAGCAGCTCAGAAGGACATTTAGGTGAGCAGTTCTTC
CDR3: CASSSEGHLGEQFF

size: few
J: TRBJ1-3
D: NA
V: TRBV6-5
DNA: TGTGCCAGCAGGGCACAGGGTAGTGGAAACACCATATATTTT
CDR3: CASRAQGSGNTIYF

size: once
J: TRBJ1-1
D: NA
V: TRBV27
DNA: TGTGCCAGCGGACGAGGGGGCACTGAAGCTTTCTTT
CDR3: CASGRGGTEAFF

size: NA
J: TRBJ2-7
D: TRBD2
V: TRBV2
DNA: TGTGCCAGCAGTCCACTAGCGGACGAGCAGTACTTC
CDR3: CASSPLADEQYF

size: NA
J: TRBJ1-6
D: NA
V: TRBV28
DNA: TGTGCCAGCAGTCCCCCGCCGGCCGGGACACGGGGTTCACCCCTCCACTTT
CDR3: CASSPPPAGTRGSPLHF

size: few
J: TRBJ2-1
D: TRBD1
V: TRBV5-1
DNA: TGCGCCAGCAGCTTGGGGACAGGGGGCTGGGAGCAGTTCTTC
CDR3: CASSLGTGGWEQFF

size: NA
J: TRBJ2-1
D: TRBD1
V: TRBV6-5
DNA: TGTGCCAGCAGTTACTCCCGGACAGGTATCTACAATGAGCAGTTCTTC
CDR3: CASSYSRTGIYNEQFF

size: NA
J: TRBJ1-1
D: NA
V: TRBV18
DNA: TGTGCCAGCCGGATCCTCAGGGACTCTGAAGCTTTCTTT
CDR3: CASRILRDSEAFF

size: NA
J: TRBJ2-3
D: NA
V: TRBV5-6
DNA: TGTGCCAGCAGTGAGGCAGATACGCAGTATTTT
CDR3: CASSEADTQYF

size: once
J: TRBJ1-2
D: TRBD1
V: TRBV18
DNA: TGTGCCAGCTCCCAGGACAGGAGCCTTGGCTACACCTTC
CDR3: CASSQDRSLGYTF

size: NA
J: TRBJ1-5
D: NA
V: TRBV10-3
DNA: TGTGCCATCAGTGATTTCGGAGATAGCAATCAGCCCCAGCATTTT
CDR3: CAISDFGDSNQPQHF

size: NA
J: TRBJ2-7
D: NA
V: TRBV15
DNA: TGTGCCACCAGCAGGGAGGTGGGCGAGCAGTACTTC
CDR3: CATSREVGEQYF

size: NA
J: TRBJ1-2
D: TRBD1
V: TRBV5-1
DNA: TGCGCCAGCAGCTTCTCGGGACAGGGAGATGGCTACACCTTC
CDR3: CASSFSGQGDGYTF

size: NA
J: TRBJ2-1
D: NA
V: TRBV7-8
DNA: TGTGCCAGCAGCTTAGGGGCGACAGGTAGTAAGCCGTTCTTC
CDR3: CASSLGATGSKPFF

size: NA
J: TRBJ2-2
D: TRBD2
V: TRBV10-1
DNA: TGCGCCAGCCCTAAACCCGAGGCGGGAGAAACCGGGGAGCTGTTTTTT
CDR3: CASPKPEAGETGELFF

size: NA
J: TRBJ1-3
D: TRBD1
V: TRBV9
DNA: TGTGCCAGCAGCAGGACAGGGCTCGACTCTGGAAACACCATATATTTT
CDR3: CASSRTGLDSGNTIYF

size: NA
J: TRBJ2-4
D: NA
V: TRBV5-1
DNA: TGCGCCAGCAGCTTGGGTCCGAGGGGGACCAAAAACATTCAGTACTTC
CDR3: CASSLGPRGTKNIQYF

size: NA
J: TRBJ2-1
D: TRBD2
V: TRBV11-2
DNA: TGTGCCAGCAGCTCCGGGACTAGCGGCTGGGAGCAGTTCTTC
CDR3: CASSSGTSGWEQFF

size: NA
J: TRBJ1-2
D: TRBD1
V: TRBV30
DNA: TGTGCCTGGAGTTTACCCAGGACAGGGGGCTATGGCTACACCTTC
CDR3: CAWSLPRTGGYGYTF

size: NA
J: TRBJ2-2
D: NA
V: TRBV5-1
DNA: TGCGCCAGCAGCTTGGATAGCGGGAACACCGGGGAGCTGTTTTTT
CDR3: CASSLDSGNTGELFF

size: once
J: TRBJ2-3
D: NA
V: TRBV30
DNA: TGTGCCTGGTGTCGGGGAGTTGCAGATACGCAGTATTTT
CDR3: CAWCRGVADTQYF

size: NA
J: TRBJ2-3
D: NA
V: TRBV6-5
DNA: TGTGCCAGCGGTCGCGGTATTAGCACAGATACGCAGTATTTT
CDR3: CASGRGISTDTQYF

size: NA
J: TRBJ2-1
D: TRBD2
V: TRBV10-3
DNA: TGTGCCATCAGCAAAGGACTAGCGGGAGTCAATGAGCAGTTCTTC
CDR3: CAISKGLAGVNEQFF

size: NA
J: TRBJ1-2
D: TRBD1
V: TRBV11-2
DNA: TGTGCCAGCAGCCCGCCAGGACAGGGGCAGACCTTC
CDR3: CASSPPGQGQTF

size: NA
J: TRBJ2-7
D: TRBD1
V: TRBV5-1
DNA: TGCGCCAGCAGCCCGTGGGGTATCTCAGGGGGCGAGCAGTACTTC
CDR3: CASSPWGISGGEQYF

size: once
J: TRBJ2-7
D: TRBD2
V: TRBV5-1
DNA: TGCGCCAGCACCTTCGAGCGGCTAGCGGTTGGTTTTCGCCTGAGCTCCTACGAGCAGTACTTC
CDR3: CASTFERLAVGFRLSSYEQYF

size: NA
J: TRBJ2-5
D: NA
V: TRBV6-5
DNA: TGTGCCAGCAGTTACACTACAGGGCTGGAGACCCAGTACTTC
CDR3: CASSYTTGLETQYF

size: NA
J: TRBJ2-6
D: TRBD1
V: TRBV15
DNA: TGTGCCACCAGCGGGACAGGGGGCGCTGGGGCCAACGTCCTGACTTTC
CDR3: CATSGTGGAGANVLTF

size: NA
J: TRBJ1-1
D: NA
V: TRBV5-1
DNA: TGCGCCAGCAGCTTGGGTTCTATCCGGAGGACTGAAGCTTTCTTT
CDR3: CASSLGSIRRTEAFF

size: NA
J: TRBJ2-7
D: TRBD2
V: TRBV6-5
DNA: TGTGCCAGCAGGCCCGGGACTAGCGGGGCCTACGAGCAGTACTTC
CDR3: CASRPGTSGAYEQYF

size: NA
J: TRBJ2-1
D: TRBD2
V: TRBV6-4
DNA: TGTGCCAGCAGTGAAGCTAGCGGGGTGCCCTACAATGAGCAGTTCTTC
CDR3: CASSEASGVPYNEQFF

size: NA
J: TRBJ2-1
D: TRBD2
V: TRBV27
DNA: TGTGCCAGCAGTTTTAGGGCTAGCGGGCCAAATGAGCAGTTCTTC
CDR3: CASSFRASGPNEQFF

size: NA
J: TRBJ2-5
D: TRBD2
V: TRBV7-9
DNA: TGTGCCAGCAGCTTTTCCCCGGGACTAGCGGGAGCTACGAGGGAGACCCAGTACTTC
CDR3: CASSFSPGLAGATRETQYF

size: NA
J: TRBJ2-7
D: NA
V: TRBV2
DNA: TGTGCCAGCAGTGAGGGGCAGAACCTACGTGAGCAGTACTTC
CDR3: CASSEGQNLREQYF

size: NA
J: TRBJ2-2
D: TRBD2
V: TRBV5-1
DNA: TGCGCCAGCCGTACCGGGACTAGCGGGAGGGCCGGCACCGGGGAGCTGTTTTTT
CDR3: CASRTGTSGRAGTGELFF

size: NA
J: TRBJ2-5
D: NA
V: TRBV6-5
DNA: TGTGCCAGCGGGCGCGAGACCCAGTACTTC
CDR3: CASGRETQYF